This T cell receptor beta chain originates from a study of Graves' ophthalmopathy and Graves' hyperthyroidism. Study-level background: Where ophthalmopathy was absent within 18 months of follow-up, hyperthyroidism was stable.

RNA served as the template for amplifying TCR beta CDR3 regions. Second-round multiplex PCR came after first-round RT-PCR with HTBI primers. TCRdb re-called the multiplex PCR reads through MiXCR, storing one row per CDR3 protein. The sample records approximately 1.2 million distinct CDR3 sequences, 35% to 40% being singletons. Exclusion covered patients with other autoimmune diseases or uncontrolled infections (as well as pregnancy or lactation). This clonotype was recorded at least ten times. The ends were cut back, 6 bases at V and 0 bases at J, with 15 bases in the middle. The CDR3 sequence is 14 residues long. Germline V gives CDR1 SQVTM, CDR2 ANQGSEA.

The genes are TRBV29-1 and TRBJ2-7, with D possibly TRBD2 on 6 matching bases. This TCR was sampled from an adult man with Graves' hyperthyroidism. The material sequenced was peripheral blood or thyroid tissue (not recorded which). CDR3 DNA: TGCAGCGTCTCGCGGGGCCTGGGCTCCTACGAGCAGTACTTC. Protein: CSVSRGLGSYEQYF.